These 19 T cell receptor beta chains came from one sample sequenced in a study of CXCR3-negative and CXCR3-positive naive CD8 T cells. The libraries of TRB cDNA were prepared using 5' RACE with UMI labels. TCRdb reanalyzed the 5' RACE reads, giving one entry per CDR3 protein sequence and no DNA. This sample's table has fewer than 80,000 distinct CDR3 sequences. Sample: naive CXCR3- CD8+ T cells from blood. The subset: CD45RO-CCR7+CD27+CD95- naive CD8+ T cells lacking CXCR3 (TNR3-). The receptors were gathered from a human donor in good health. Some clones in this sample may be carry-over from other donors' samples.

The chain is built from TRBV5-1 and TRBJ1-1; TCRdb's D call, TRBD1, is unchecked because there is no DNA. Germline V gene data show CDR1 as SGHRS and CDR2 as YFSETQ. The CDR3 is 16 residues long. The CDR3 loop reads CASSLNQGAGNTEAFF. The entire variable domain, with the rest obtained from reference TRBV5-1 and TRBJ1-1, is as follows: KAGVTQTPRYLIKTRGQQVTLSCSPISGHRSVSWYQQTPGQGLQFLFEYFSETQRNKGNFPGRFSGRQFSNSRSEMNVSTLELGDSALYLCASSLNQGAGNTEAFFGQGTRLTVV.

This rearrangement joins TRBV12-3 or TRBV12-4 to TRBJ2-1. The CDR3 is 14 amino acids. CDR3 sequence: CASSSSTSYNEQFF.

The rearrangement links TRBV2 to TRBJ2-3; TCRdb indicates TRBD2, and absent DNA this call remains unverified. CDR1 is SNHLY and CDR2 is FYNNEI in the germline V gene. The CDR3 is 17 residues long. CDR3 sequence reads: CASRPTRLAGRSDTQYF.

This chain connects TRBV11-2 to TRBJ2-7; without DNA, the TCRdb call of TRBD1 cannot be checked. The CDR3 loop spans 15 amino acids. In germline, CDR1 is SGHAT, CDR2 FQNNGV. CDR3 sequence: CASSPDGTPLIEQYF.

The chain is built from TRBV7-8 and TRBJ2-1; TCRdb's D call of TRBD2 is untestable without DNA. The CDR3 extends over 14 amino acids. The V gene's germline CDR1 is SGHVS and CDR2 FQNEAQ. This CDR3 is CASSLPTGDNEQFF.

The chain uses TRBV5-1 and TRBJ2-7; the D gene TCRdb calls, TRBD1, cannot be checked with no DNA. The CDR3 sequence is 13 residues long. The germline V gene encodes CDR1 SGHRS and CDR2 YFSETQ. CDR3: CASSFGQEMEQYF.

This chain links TRBV24-1 with TRBJ2-3; no DNA is available, so the TRBD2 call from TCRdb remains unchecked. Germline V lookup: CDR1 KGHDR, CDR2 SFDVKD. This CDR3 has 16 residues. CDR3 in amino acids: CATSDPLAGATDTQYF.

This chain connects TRBV7-7 to TRBJ2-2; with no DNA, the TCRdb D assignment of TRBD1 cannot be verified. The CDR3 is made up of 14 amino acids. Germline CDR1 reads SSHAT; CDR2 reads FNYEAQ (reference sequence). The CDR3 is CASSPPENTGELFF.

The V call is TRBV12-3 or TRBV12-4, the J call TRBJ2-2; TCRdb's D call, TRBD2, is unchecked because there is no DNA. CDR3 length: 14 residues. CDR3 region: CASSLGGPTGELFF.

This rearrangement joins TRBV7-3 to TRBJ1-1; TCRdb proposes TRBD1, but this gene call is untestable without DNA. Germline CDR1 and CDR2: SGHTA and FQGTGA. The CDR3 sequence is 13 residues long. CDR3 protein: CASSPETGIGAFF.

The chain uses TRBV3-1 and TRBJ2-5; lacking DNA, the TRBD2 call made by TCRdb goes unchecked. The germline V gene encodes CDR1 LGHDT and CDR2 YNNKEL (reference sequence). The CDR3 totals 17 residues. CDR3 protein: CASSQVRVAGGQETQYF.

The chain recombines TRBV15 with TRBJ2-5; the D call of TRBD2 rests on TCRdb alone, since no DNA is present to check it. Germline CDR1 LNHNV, CDR2 YYDKDF (reference sequence). CDR3 length: 15 residues. CDR3 in amino acids: CATSRGGTNAETQYF.

The CDR3 sequence is CASSPTGVLETQYF. The J gene is TRBJ2-5, the V gene TRBV18; with no DNA, the TCRdb D assignment of TRBD2 cannot be verified. CDR1 KGHSH and CDR2 LQKENI come from the germline V gene. The CDR3 is made up of 14 amino acids.

The gene calls are TRBV7-3 and TRBJ2-2. This CDR3 has 12 residues. Germline-derived CDR1 and CDR2 are SGHTA and FQGTGA. The CDR3: CASSHNTGELFF.

This sequence joins TRBV29-1 and TRBJ2-5; the TRBD2 assignment by TCRdb is unverifiable without DNA. CDR3 size: 13 residues. Germline V CDR1 and CDR2: SQVTM, ANQGSEA. The CDR3: CSGWDFSEGTQYF.

This clonotype is deemed medium-sized by its frequency. CDR3: CAISGTGGNQPQHF. The chain employs TRBV10-3 and TRBJ1-5; TCRdb designates TRBD1, a call that cannot be tested without DNA. The CDR3 spans 14 residues. Per the germline V gene, CDR1 is ENHRY and CDR2 is SYGVKD.

The rearrangement joins TRBV12-3 or TRBV12-4 to TRBJ1-2; TCRdb picks TRBD1, but there is no DNA to check that call. The CDR3 extends over 16 amino acids. The chain's CDR3 is CASSPGTGGPSYGYTF.

The chain employs TRBV27 and TRBJ2-7. The germline V gene has CDR1 MNHEY and CDR2 SMNVEV (reference sequence). The CDR3 covers 15 residues. CDR3 protein: CASSTSDLIYYEQYF.

CDR3 sequence reads: CSVDGTGDGLGTDTQYF. The rearrangement uses TRBV29-1 and TRBJ2-3; TCRdb outputs TRBD1, but without DNA this stays unchecked. The CDR3 has 17 residues. Germline CDR1 reads SQVTM; CDR2 reads ANQGSEA.